This T cell receptor beta chain was captured in a study of blood T cells in healthy people across ages. This clonotype was seen a handful of times. What it recognizes is unknown. Germline V gene data show CDR1 as MNHEY and CDR2 as SVGEGT. V gave up 2 bases and J gave up 1 base, with 18 bases separating them. CDR3 length equals 18 residues. At least 6 micrograms of total RNA were extracted per sample. The use of a sample-barcoded 5' primer and a J-beta primer mix characterized a second PCR of 7 to 11 cycles. One entry per CDR3 protein results from TCRdb running MiXCR on the 5' RACE reads. Counted here are approximately 800,000 distinct CDR3 sequences, roughly 64% occurring once; the ten biggest clones make up around 22%. Findings of the study overall: Diversity estimates drawn from one million T cells were deemed underestimates. In long-lived donors, naive CD4+ cell counts and diversity exceeded those of aged donors.

This clonotype was sampled from a man aged 25 to 40 in good health. Input material: blood. The V and J genes are TRBV6-2 or TRBV6-3 and TRBJ2-1; D is unresolved. CDR3 sequence: CASSYPRSFALSYNEQFF. The CDR3 DNA sequence: TGTGCCAGCAGTTACCCACGGTCTTTCGCCCTATCCTACAATGAGCAGTTCTTC.